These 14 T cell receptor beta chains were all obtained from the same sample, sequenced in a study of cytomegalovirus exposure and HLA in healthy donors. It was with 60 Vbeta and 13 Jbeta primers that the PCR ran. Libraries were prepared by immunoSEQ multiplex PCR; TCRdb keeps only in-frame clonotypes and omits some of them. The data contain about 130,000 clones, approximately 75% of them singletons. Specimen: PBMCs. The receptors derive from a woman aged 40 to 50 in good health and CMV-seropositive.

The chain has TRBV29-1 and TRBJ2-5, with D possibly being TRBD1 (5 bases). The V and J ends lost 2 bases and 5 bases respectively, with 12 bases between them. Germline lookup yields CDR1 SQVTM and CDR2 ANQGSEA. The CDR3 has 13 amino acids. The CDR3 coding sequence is TGCAGCGTTGAATGGGGCGCGGCGGAGACCCAGTACTTC. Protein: CSVEWGAAETQYF.

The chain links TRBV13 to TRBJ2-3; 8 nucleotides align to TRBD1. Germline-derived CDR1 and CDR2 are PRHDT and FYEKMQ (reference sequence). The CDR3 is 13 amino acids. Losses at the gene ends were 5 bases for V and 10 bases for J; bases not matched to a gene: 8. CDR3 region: CASSRGQAQAQYF. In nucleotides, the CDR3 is TGTGCCAGCAGCCGGGGACAGGCACAGGCGCAGTATTTT.

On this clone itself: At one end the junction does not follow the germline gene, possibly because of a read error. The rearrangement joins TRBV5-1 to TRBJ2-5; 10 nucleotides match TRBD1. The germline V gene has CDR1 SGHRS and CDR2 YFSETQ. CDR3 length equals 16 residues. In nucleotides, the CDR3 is TGCGCCAGCAGCTTGGGGGGACAGGGGCACCAAGAGGCCCAGTACTTC. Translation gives CASSLGGQGHQEAQYF. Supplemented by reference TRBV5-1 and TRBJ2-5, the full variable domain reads KAGVTQTPRYLIKTRGQQVTLSCSPISGHRSVSWYQQTPGQGLQFLFEYFSETQRNKGNFPGRFSGRQFSNSRSEMNVSTLELGDSALYLCASSLGGQGHQEAQYFGPGTRLLVL.

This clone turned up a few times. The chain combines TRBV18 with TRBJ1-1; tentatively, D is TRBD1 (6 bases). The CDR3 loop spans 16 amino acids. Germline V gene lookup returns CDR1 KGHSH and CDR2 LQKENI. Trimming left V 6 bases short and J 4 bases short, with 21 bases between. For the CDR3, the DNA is TGTGCCAGCTCCCGGGGACTGCGGGGGCGGACCACTGAAGCTTTCTTT. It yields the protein CASSRGLRGRTTEAFF.

CDR3 residues: CASISGTGAHYGYTF. For the CDR3, the DNA is TGTGCCAGCATATCGGGGACAGGAGCCCACTATGGCTACACCTTC. J is TRBJ1-2 and V is TRBV2, with 8 bases fitting TRBD1. CDR3 length equals 15 residues. Germline V lookup: CDR1 SNHLY, CDR2 FYNNEI. Trimming cost V 7 bases and J 3 bases; bases outside gene matches: 10.

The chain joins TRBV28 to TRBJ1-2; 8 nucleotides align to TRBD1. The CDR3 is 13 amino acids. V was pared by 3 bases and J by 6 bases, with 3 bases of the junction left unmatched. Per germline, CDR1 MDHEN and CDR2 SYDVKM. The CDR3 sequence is CASSFAGGNGYTF. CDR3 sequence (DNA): TGTGCCAGCAGTTTCGCAGGGGGCAATGGCTACACCTTC.

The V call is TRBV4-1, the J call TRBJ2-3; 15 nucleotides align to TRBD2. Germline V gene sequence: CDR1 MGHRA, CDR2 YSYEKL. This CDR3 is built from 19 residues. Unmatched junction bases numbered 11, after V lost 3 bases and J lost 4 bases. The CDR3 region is CASSHPPGLAGGGSDTQYF. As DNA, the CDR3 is TGCGCCAGCAGCCACCCACCGGGACTAGCGGGAGGTGGATCAGATACGCAGTATTTT.

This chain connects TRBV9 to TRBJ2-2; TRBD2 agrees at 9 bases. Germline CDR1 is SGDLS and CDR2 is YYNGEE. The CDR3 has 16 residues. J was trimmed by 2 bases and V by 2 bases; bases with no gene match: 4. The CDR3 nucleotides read TGTGCCAGCAGCGTGTGGACTAGCGCCAACACCGGGGAGCTGTTTTTT. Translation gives CASSVWTSANTGELFF. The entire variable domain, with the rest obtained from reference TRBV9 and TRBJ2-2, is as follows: DSGVTQTPKHLITATGQRVTLRCSPRSGDLSVYWYQQSLDQGLQFLIQYYNGEERAKGNILERFSAQQFPDLHSELNLSSLELGDSALYFCASSVWTSANTGELFFGEGSRLTVL.

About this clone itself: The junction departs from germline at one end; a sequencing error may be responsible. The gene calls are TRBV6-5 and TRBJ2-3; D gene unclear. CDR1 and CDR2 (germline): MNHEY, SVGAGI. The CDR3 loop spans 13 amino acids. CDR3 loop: CASRTPGSDTQYF. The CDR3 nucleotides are TGCGCCAGCAGAACCCCAGGTTCAGATACGCAGTATTTT.

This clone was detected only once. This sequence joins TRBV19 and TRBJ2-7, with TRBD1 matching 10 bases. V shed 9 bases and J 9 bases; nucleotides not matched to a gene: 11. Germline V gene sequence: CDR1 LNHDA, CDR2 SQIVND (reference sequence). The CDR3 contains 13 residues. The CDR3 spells CASQGTGALGQYF. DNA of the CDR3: TGTGCCAGCCAGGGGACAGGGGCACTTGGGCAGTACTTC.

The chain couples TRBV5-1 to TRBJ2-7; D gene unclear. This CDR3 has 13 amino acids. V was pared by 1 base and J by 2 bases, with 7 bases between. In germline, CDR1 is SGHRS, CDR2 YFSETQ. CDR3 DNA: TGCGCCAGCAGCTTGACACCAACCTACGAGCAGTACTTC. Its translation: CASSLTPTYEQYF.

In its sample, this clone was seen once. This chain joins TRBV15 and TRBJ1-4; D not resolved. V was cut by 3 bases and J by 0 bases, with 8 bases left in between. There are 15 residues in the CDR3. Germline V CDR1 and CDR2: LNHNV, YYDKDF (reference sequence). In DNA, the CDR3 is TGTGCCACCAGCAGTTACAGAACAACTAATGAAAAACTGTTTTTT. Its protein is CATSSYRTTNEKLFF.

The CDR3 DNA reads as TGTGCCAGCAGCCCTCGGACAGGGGGAGTATACGAGCAGTACTTC. Residues: CASSPRTGGVYEQYF. The chain uses TRBV6-5 and TRBJ2-7, with 10 bases matching TRBD1. Losses at the gene ends were 6 bases for V and 4 bases for J; bases not matched to a gene: 9. The CDR3 totals 15 residues. Germline V CDR1 and CDR2: MNHEY, SVGAGI.

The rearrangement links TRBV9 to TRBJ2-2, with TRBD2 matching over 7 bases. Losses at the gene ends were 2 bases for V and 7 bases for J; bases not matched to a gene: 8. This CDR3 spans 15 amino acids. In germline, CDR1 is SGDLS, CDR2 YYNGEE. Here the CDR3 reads CASSVSGTIGGELFF. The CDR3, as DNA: TGTGCCAGCAGCGTGAGCGGGACTATTGGCGGGGAGCTGTTTTTT.